This TCR beta chain emerged from a study of blood T cell repertoires in COVID-19. Study-level background: Researchers got acute and convalescent COVID-19 samples from the United States, Italy and Spain.

Germline V lookup: CDR1 SGHTA, CDR2 FQGNSA. The CDR3 covers 13 residues. V shed 11 bases and J 4 bases; nucleotides not matched to a gene: 7. Sequencing was performed with immunoSEQ multiplex PCR; in TCRdb, only in-frame clones are kept and a portion is missing. The repertoire consists of hundreds of thousands of clones, with over 80% occurring once and the leading ten covering about 1.4%. Material for sequencing was peripheral blood. V usage is TRBV7-2 and J usage is TRBJ2-1; 8 nucleotides line up with TRBD1. This clonotype was obtained from a middle-aged woman who had recovered from COVID-19. The CDR3 reads CAGSRDRYNEQFF. For the CDR3, the DNA is TGTGCCGGTTCCCGGGACAGGTACAATGAGCAGTTCTTC.